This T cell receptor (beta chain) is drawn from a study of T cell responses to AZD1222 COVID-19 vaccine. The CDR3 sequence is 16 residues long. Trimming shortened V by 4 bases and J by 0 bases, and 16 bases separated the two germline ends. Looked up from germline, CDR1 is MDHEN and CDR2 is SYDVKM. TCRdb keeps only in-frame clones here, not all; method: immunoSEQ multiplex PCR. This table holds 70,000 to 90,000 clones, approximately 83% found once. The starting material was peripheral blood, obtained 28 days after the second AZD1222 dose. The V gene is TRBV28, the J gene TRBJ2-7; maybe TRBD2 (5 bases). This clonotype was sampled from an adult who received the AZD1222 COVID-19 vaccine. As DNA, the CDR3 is TGTGCCAGCAGTTCCCTCGGGCTCACTAGCTCCTACGAGCAGTACTTC. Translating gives CASSSLGLTSSYEQYF.